The clone carrying this T cell receptor (beta chain) has a count of ten or more. The antigen remains undetermined. Authors' analysis steps: CDR3 differences across clinicopathological groups were used to build a distant-metastasis classifier for papillary thyroid cancer. TCRdb reprocessed the PCR reads using MiXCR. The V and J calls here are based on TCRdb, not the publication. The sample has 50,000 to 65,000 clones; roughly 18% are singletons. This specimen belongs to a study of metastatic and nonmetastatic thyroid tumors. Across the whole study: Thyroid patients, malignant and benign, had repertoires compared across blood and tumor or nodule tissue. The study, taken as a whole, reports: Malignant tumors reportedly showed significantly higher TCR beta diversity than benign nodules in both blood and tumor.

The trim removed 2 bases at V and 3 bases at J, leaving 4 bases unmatched. This CDR3 region has 14 residues. The germline V gene has CDR1 SGHDT and CDR2 YYEEEE. Every patient was untreated before thyroid surgery. The sample comprised blood. The receptor was isolated from a female donor with papillary thyroid cancer or a benign thyroid nodule (not recorded which). Some clones in this sample may be carry-over from other donors' samples. The chain recombines TRBV5-6 with TRBJ2-7; 8 bases are shared with TRBD2. In DNA, the CDR3 is TGTGCCAGCAGCTTTGGGCTAGCGGGCTACGAGCAGTACTTC. It is translated as CASSFGLAGYEQYF. Using reference TRBV5-6 and TRBJ2-7 for the parts outside the CDR3, the full variable domain is DAGVTQSPTHLIKTRGQQVTLRCSPKSGHDTVSWYQQALGQGPQFIFQYYEEEERQRGNFPDRFSGHQFPNYSSELNVNALLLGDSALYLCASSFGLAGYEQYFGPGTRLTVT.